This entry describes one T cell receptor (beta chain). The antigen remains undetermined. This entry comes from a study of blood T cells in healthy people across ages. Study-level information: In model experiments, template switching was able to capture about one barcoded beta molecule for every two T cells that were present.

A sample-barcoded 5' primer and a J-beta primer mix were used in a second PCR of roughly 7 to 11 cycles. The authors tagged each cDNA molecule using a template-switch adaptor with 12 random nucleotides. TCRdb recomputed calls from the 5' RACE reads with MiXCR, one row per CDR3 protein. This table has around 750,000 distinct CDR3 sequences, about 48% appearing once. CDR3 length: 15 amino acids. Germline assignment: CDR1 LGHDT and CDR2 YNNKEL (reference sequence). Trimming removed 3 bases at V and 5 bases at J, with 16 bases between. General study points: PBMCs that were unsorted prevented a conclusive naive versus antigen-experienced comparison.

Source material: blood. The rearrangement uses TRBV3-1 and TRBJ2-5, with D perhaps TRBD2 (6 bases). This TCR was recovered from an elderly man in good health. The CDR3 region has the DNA TGTGCCAGCAGCCAGTCGGTGGGACTCGTGGAGACCCAGTACTTC. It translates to CASSQSVGLVETQYF.